The 5 T cell receptor beta chains below all came from one sample that was sequenced in a study of neoadjuvant anti-PD-1 for oral cavity cancer. Time point noted: after neoadjuvant nivolumab, at surgical resection. Clones were sequenced by immunoSEQ multiplex PCR, and TCRdb holds only the in-frame ones, with some missing. Of approximately 45,000 clones in the sample, 65% to 80% were seen once. The sequenced sample was PBMCs, obtained after nivolumab (anti-PD-1) treatment. The receptors originated from a person between 40 and 85 years old with oral cavity squamous cell carcinoma.

The rearrangement uses TRBV6-5 and TRBJ1-6, with 7 bases matching TRBD1. The CDR3 consists of 12 residues. Germline lookup yields CDR1 MNHEY and CDR2 SVGAGI. Trimming at V came to 5 bases and at J to 14 bases, leaving 6 bases not matched to a gene. The CDR3 reads CASSPLQGTLHF. DNA for the CDR3: TGTGCCAGCAGTCCGCTACAGGGGACCCTCCACTTT.

J is TRBJ1-2 and V is TRBV6-1; D unresolved. Trimming pared 4 bases from V and 8 bases from J, leaving 11 bases between. Germline CDR1 MNHNS, CDR2 SASEGT. The CDR3 consists of 12 residues. The CDR3 DNA sequence: TGTGCCAGCAGTGTGACGCTTCTCGGCTACACCTTC. This sequence encodes CASSVTLLGYTF.

This chain connects TRBV7-9 to TRBJ1-2; D is undetermined. CDR1 is SEHNR, CDR2 FQNEAQ, per germline (reference sequence). V was pared by 5 bases and J by 4 bases, with 8 bases between. This CDR3 has 12 amino acids. The CDR3 loop reads CASSIQSYGYTF. The CDR3 bases are TGTGCCAGCAGCATACAGAGCTATGGCTACACCTTC.

The chain has TRBV6-1 and TRBJ2-3; D remains ambiguous. The CDR3 is 16 residues long. Germline CDR1 MNHNS, CDR2 SASEGT. V was shortened by 2 bases and J by 1 base, with 13 bases between the two germline ends. Here the CDR3 DNA reads TGTGCCAGCAGTGAACCAGTAAACTGGGGCACAGATACGCAGTATTTT. Amino acid sequence: CASSEPVNWGTDTQYF.

The V call is TRBV4-2, the J call TRBJ1-4; D is possibly TRBD1 (6 bases). This CDR3 is built from 16 residues. Germline loops: CDR1 LGHNA, CDR2 YNFKEQ. The germline V and J ends were trimmed by 0 bases and 7 bases, with 15 bases remaining between them. The CDR3 region is CASSQDQGGGSEKLFF. In DNA form, the CDR3 reads TGTGCCAGCAGCCAAGATCAAGGAGGGGGTAGTGAAAAACTGTTTTTT.